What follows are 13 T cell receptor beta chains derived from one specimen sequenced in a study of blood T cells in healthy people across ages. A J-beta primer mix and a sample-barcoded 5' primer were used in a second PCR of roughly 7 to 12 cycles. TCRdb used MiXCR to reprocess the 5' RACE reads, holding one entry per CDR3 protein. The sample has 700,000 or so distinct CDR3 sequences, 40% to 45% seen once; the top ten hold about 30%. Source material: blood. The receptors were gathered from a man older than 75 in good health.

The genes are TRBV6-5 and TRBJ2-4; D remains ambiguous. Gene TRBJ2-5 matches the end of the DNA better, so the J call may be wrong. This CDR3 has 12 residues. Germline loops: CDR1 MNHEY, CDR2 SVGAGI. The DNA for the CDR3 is TGTGCCAGCAGGGCGAACCGGGAGACCCAGTACTTC. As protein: CASRANRETQYF.

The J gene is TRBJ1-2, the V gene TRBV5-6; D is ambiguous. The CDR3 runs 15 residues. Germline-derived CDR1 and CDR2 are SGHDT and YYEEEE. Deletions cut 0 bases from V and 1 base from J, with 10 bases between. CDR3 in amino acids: CASSLGQVNNYGYTF. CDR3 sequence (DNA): TGTGCCAGCAGCTTGGGACAAGTCAATAACTATGGCTACACCTTC.

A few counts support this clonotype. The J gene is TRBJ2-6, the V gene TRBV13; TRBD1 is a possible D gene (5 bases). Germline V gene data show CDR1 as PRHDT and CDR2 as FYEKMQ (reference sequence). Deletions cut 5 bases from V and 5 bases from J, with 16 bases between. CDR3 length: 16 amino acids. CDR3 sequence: CASSPSRTQRANVLTF. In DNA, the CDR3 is TGTGCCAGCAGCCCATCTCGGACACAGAGGGCCAACGTCCTGACTTTC.

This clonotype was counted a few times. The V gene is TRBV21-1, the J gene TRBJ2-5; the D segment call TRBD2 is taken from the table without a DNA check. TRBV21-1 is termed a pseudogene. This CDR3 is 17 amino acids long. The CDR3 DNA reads TGTGCCAGCAGCAAAGTAGACGGGCGGGGGTCCCAAGAGACCCAGTACTTC. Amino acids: CASSKVDGRGSQETQYF.

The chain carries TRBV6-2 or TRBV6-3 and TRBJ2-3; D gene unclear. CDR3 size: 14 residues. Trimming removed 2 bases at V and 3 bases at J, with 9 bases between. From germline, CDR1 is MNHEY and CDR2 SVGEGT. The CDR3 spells CASSYGVETDTQYF. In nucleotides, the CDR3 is TGTGCCAGCAGTTACGGGGTGGAGACAGATACGCAGTATTTT.

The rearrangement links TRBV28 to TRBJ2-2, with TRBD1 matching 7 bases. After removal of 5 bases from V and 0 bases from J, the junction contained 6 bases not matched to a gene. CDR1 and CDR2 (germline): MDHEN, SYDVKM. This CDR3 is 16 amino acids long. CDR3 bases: TGTGCCAGCAGTGACCCCAGGGGGTCGAACACCGGGGAGCTGTTTTTT. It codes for CASSDPRGSNTGELFF. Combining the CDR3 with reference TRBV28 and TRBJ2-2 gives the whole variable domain DVKVTQSSRYLVKRTGEKVFLECVQDMDHENMFWYRQDPGLGLRLIYFSYDVKMKEKGDIPEGYSVSREKKERFSLILESASTNQTSMYLCASSDPRGSNTGELFFGEGSRLTVL.

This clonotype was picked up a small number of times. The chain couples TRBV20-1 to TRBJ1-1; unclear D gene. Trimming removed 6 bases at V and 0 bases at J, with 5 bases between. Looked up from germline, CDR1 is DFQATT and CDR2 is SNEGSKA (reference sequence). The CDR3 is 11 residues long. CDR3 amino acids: CSAHMNTEAFF. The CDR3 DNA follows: TGCAGTGCGCACATGAACACTGAAGCTTTCTTT.

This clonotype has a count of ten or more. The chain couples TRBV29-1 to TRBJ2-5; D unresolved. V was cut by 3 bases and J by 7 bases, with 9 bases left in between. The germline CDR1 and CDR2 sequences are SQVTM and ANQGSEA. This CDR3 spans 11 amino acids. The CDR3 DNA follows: TGCAGCGTTGATATGCTAGGGACCCAGTACTTC. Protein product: CSVDMLGTQYF.

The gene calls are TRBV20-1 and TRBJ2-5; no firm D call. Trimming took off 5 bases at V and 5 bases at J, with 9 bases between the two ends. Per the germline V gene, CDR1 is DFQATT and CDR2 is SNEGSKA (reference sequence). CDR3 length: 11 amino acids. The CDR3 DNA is TGCAGTGCTGCCGGGTTGGAGACCCAGTACTTC. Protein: CSAAGLETQYF.

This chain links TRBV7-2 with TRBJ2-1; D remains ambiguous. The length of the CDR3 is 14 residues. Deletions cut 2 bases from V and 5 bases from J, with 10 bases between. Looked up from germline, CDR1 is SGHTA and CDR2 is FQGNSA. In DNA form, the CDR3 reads TGTGCCAGCAGCTTATGGGTACGGGACAATGAGCAGTTCTTC. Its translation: CASSLWVRDNEQFF.

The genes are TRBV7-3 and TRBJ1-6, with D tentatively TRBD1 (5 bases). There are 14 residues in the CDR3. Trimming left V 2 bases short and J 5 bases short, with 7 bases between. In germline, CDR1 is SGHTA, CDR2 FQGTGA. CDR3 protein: CASSLLGDNSPLHF. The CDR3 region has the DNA TGTGCCAGCAGCTTACTAGGGGATAATTCACCCCTCCACTTT.

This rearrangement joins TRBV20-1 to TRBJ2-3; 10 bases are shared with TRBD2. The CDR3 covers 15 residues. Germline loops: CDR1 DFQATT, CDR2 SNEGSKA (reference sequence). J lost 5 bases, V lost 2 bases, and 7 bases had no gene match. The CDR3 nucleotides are TGCAGTGCTAGACTGGGGCTAGCGGGAGAAGATACGCAGTATTTT. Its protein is CSARLGLAGEDTQYF.

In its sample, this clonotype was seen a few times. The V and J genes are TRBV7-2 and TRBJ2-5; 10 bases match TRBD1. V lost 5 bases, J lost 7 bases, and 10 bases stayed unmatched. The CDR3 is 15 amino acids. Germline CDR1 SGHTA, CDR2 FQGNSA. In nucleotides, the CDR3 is TGTGCCAGCAGCCGGGGACAGGGGAAGGTTAGGACCCAGTACTTC. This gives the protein CASSRGQGKVRTQYF.